This T cell receptor beta chain was sequenced for a study of blood T cell repertoires in COVID-19. Study overall: T cells, B-cell-depleted T cells, or PBMCs provided the cDNA or gDNA that served as material.

In the authors' methods: Scientists estimated how many nucleated cells there were by amplifying reference gene primers. Clones were sequenced by immunoSEQ multiplex PCR, and TCRdb holds only the in-frame ones, with some missing. V, J and clone size are taken as reported in that table, and D and trimming were inferred from the DNA itself. The sample contains 130,000 to 150,000 clones, roughly 76% of which appear only once. This clone came up a few times. Germline-derived CDR1 and CDR2 are MNHNS and SASEGT. This CDR3 is 18 amino acids long. With 4 bases clipped from V and 1 base from J, the junction kept 15 bases outside the gene matches.

Sequencing input: peripheral blood. The V gene is TRBV6-1, the J gene TRBJ1-1; 7 bases line up with TRBD1. The TCR comes from a human donor with acute or convalescent COVID-19. The donor label of this sample is uncertain. In nucleotides, the CDR3 is TGTGCCAGCAGTGGACGGGAGGGGGCCACGCGGGGGAACACTGAAGCTTTCTTT. Translation: CASSGREGATRGNTEAFF.